Shown below are 22 T cell receptor beta chains from a single sample sequenced in a study of CD8 T cells in Susac syndrome. RNA, at about 0.45 to 1 ug, was reverse transcribed with random hexamers. TCRdb analysed the immunoSEQ multiplex PCR reads with MiXCR anew, one entry per CDR3 protein. The sample contains about 210,000 distinct CDR3 sequences, roughly 96% of which appear only once. Sequenced sample: CD4+ T cells from PBMCs. These receptors all stem from a human donor with multiple sclerosis.

This clonotype occurred once. The V gene is TRBV29-1, the J gene TRBJ2-1; tentative D call: TRBD1 (6 bases). The germline CDR1 and CDR2 sequences are SQVTM and ANQGSEA. This CDR3 contains 11 residues. Trimming shortened V by 7 bases and J by 9 bases, and 13 bases separated the two germline ends. Here the CDR3 DNA reads TGCAGCGGGGTGACAGGTATTGAGCAGTTCTTC. This translates into CSGVTGIEQFF.

This chain links TRBV23-1 with TRBJ2-1; D gene ambiguous. TRBV23-1 is annotated as an ORF whose role is uncertain. V was shortened by 4 bases and J by 2 bases, with 18 bases between the two germline ends. The length of the CDR3 is 17 residues. The CDR3 here is CASSLPRPDGPYNEQFF. CDR3 in DNA: TGCGCCAGCAGTCTCCCCAGGCCGGACGGACCCTACAATGAGCAGTTCTTC.

The rearrangement joins TRBV2 to TRBJ2-7, with D possibly being TRBD1 or TRBD2 (5 bases each). Germline V gene lookup returns CDR1 SNHLY and CDR2 FYNNEI. Deletions cut 3 bases from V and 7 bases from J, with 13 bases between. This CDR3 is 13 amino acids long. The DNA for the CDR3 is TGTGCCAGCAGTGAGGCGGGTTGGGGGGAGCAGTACTTC. Its protein is CASSEAGWGEQYF.

The rearrangement uses TRBV5-4 and TRBJ2-3; no firm D call. The CDR3 covers 16 residues. Germline V lookup: CDR1 SGHNT, CDR2 YYREEE (reference sequence). Trimming stripped 4 bases from V and 0 bases from J, with 15 bases between. DNA for the CDR3: TGTGCCAGCAGCATTGGATTATTCCGAAGCACAGATACGCAGTATTTT. It is translated as CASSIGLFRSTDTQYF. Variable domain in full (rest from reference TRBV5-4 and TRBJ2-3): ETGVTQSPTHLIKTRGQQVTLRCSSQSGHNTVSWYQQALGQGPQFIFQYYREEENGRGNFPPRFSGLQFPNYSSELNVNALELDDSALYLCASSIGLFRSTDTQYFGPGTRLTVL.

This chain links TRBV14 with TRBJ1-2; TRBD1 matches at 7 bases. This CDR3 contains 15 residues. Germline V gene sequence: CDR1 SGHDN, CDR2 FVKESK. The V gene end was trimmed by 0 bases and the J gene end by 4 bases; junction bases not matched to a gene: 5. CDR3 sequence reads: CASSQDLGDSYGYTF. The CDR3 bases are TGTGCCAGCAGCCAAGACCTGGGGGACAGCTATGGCTACACCTTC.

V and J are TRBV3-1 and TRBJ1-5, with 11 bases that match TRBD1. Germline V gene data show CDR1 as LGHDT and CDR2 as YNNKEL (reference sequence). J was trimmed by 6 bases and V by 1 base; bases with no gene match: 2. The CDR3 contains 15 residues. CDR3 protein: CASSQGTGGPQPQHF. The CDR3 region has the DNA TGTGCCAGCAGCCAAGGGACAGGGGGCCCTCAGCCCCAGCATTTT.

The chain couples TRBV4-1 to TRBJ1-1; possibly TRBD1 for D (5 bases). Trimming shortened V by 3 bases and J by 0 bases, and 14 bases separated the two germline ends. Germline V gene lookup returns CDR1 MGHRA and CDR2 YSYEKL. The CDR3 extends over 16 amino acids. CDR3 loop: CASSHTGRTVNTEAFF. As DNA, the CDR3 is TGCGCCAGCAGCCATACGGGGCGTACGGTGAACACTGAAGCTTTCTTT.

V usage is TRBV12-3 or TRBV12-4 and J usage is TRBJ2-7, with D perhaps TRBD1 or TRBD2 (7 bases each). The CDR3 covers 14 residues. V was cut by 7 bases and J by 2 bases, with 15 bases left in between. Written as DNA, the CDR3 is TGTGCCAGCACCAGGGGGGGGTTGACCTACGAGCAGTACTTC. Its translation is CASTRGGLTYEQYF.

This clonotype was observed a few times. The chain joins TRBV29-1 to TRBJ2-1; D is uncertain. This CDR3 has 10 amino acids. V was cut by 7 bases and J by 12 bases, with 13 bases left in between. Germline CDR1 SQVTM, CDR2 ANQGSEA. CDR3 region: CSAADLRQFF. In DNA form, the CDR3 reads TGCAGCGCCGCCGATCTCCGGCAGTTCTTC.

The chain employs TRBV12-3 or TRBV12-4 and TRBJ2-5; no firm D call. This CDR3 spans 14 amino acids. V was shortened by 6 bases and J by 4 bases, with 15 bases between the two germline ends. The CDR3 is CASSSGSMGETQYF. CDR3 in DNA: TGTGCCAGCAGCTCCGGGTCTATGGGAGAGACCCAGTACTTC.

This clonotype has only one observation. CDR3 region: CSVAWAGGTDTQYF. CDR3 coding DNA: TGCAGCGTCGCTTGGGCAGGCGGGACAGATACGCAGTATTTT. The chain employs TRBV29-1 and TRBJ2-3, with a tentative D call TRBD2 (5 bases). V shed 6 bases and J shed 3 bases, with 16 bases lying between them. Germline-derived CDR1 and CDR2 are SQVTM and ANQGSEA. The CDR3 extends over 14 amino acids.

The V and J genes are TRBV12-5 and TRBJ2-7; no definite D call. Germline V lookup: CDR1 LGHNT, CDR2 FRNRAP. This CDR3 is 11 amino acids long. Trimming removed 7 bases from V and 6 bases from J, with 10 bases in between. Written as DNA, the CDR3 is TGTGCTAGTGATCCCCTGGGCGAGCAGTACTTC. Protein product: CASDPLGEQYF.

The gene calls are TRBV9 and TRBJ1-5; D perhaps matches TRBD1 (5 bases). CDR3 length: 15 residues. Germline V gene lookup returns CDR1 SGDLS and CDR2 YYNGEE. V was pared by 4 bases and J by 0 bases, with 11 bases between. The chain's CDR3 is CASSIGHNSNQPQHF. CDR3 DNA: TGTGCCAGCAGCATTGGACACAATAGCAATCAGCCCCAGCATTTT.

The J gene is TRBJ1-1, the V gene TRBV5-6; 8 positions agree with TRBD1. Germline CDR1 and CDR2: SGHDT and YYEEEE. The V segment lost 3 bases and the J segment 6 bases; nucleotides outside the gene matches: 7. This CDR3 region has 14 residues. CDR3 protein: CASSSLDREPEAFF. For the CDR3, the DNA is TGTGCCAGCAGCTCTCTGGACAGGGAACCTGAAGCTTTCTTT.

The J gene is TRBJ2-6, the V gene TRBV29-1; D is ambiguous. CDR3 length: 12 amino acids. Per germline, CDR1 SQVTM and CDR2 ANQGSEA. Trimming removed 5 bases at V and 0 bases at J, with 2 bases between. Written as DNA, the CDR3 is TGCAGCGTTAACTCTGGGGCCAACGTCCTGACTTTC. Its protein is CSVNSGANVLTF.

This chain uses TRBV25-1 with TRBJ2-5, with D possibly being TRBD2 (5 bases). V was cut by 8 bases and J by 4 bases, with 8 bases left in between. The CDR3 is made up of 11 amino acids. The V gene's germline CDR1 is MGHDK and CDR2 SYGVNS. CDR3 protein: CASGLTETQYF. CDR3 DNA sequence: TGTGCCAGCGGACTCACAGAGACCCAGTACTTC.

This chain links TRBV28 with TRBJ1-5; weak D call: TRBD1 (5 bases). Trimming stripped 5 bases from V and 11 bases from J, with 10 bases between. CDR3 size: 11 residues. Germline CDR1 reads MDHEN; CDR2 reads SYDVKM. This CDR3 is CASSPGASQHF. For the CDR3, the DNA is TGTGCCAGCAGTCCCGGGGCTTCCCAGCATTTT. The whole variable domain, filled in from reference TRBV28 and TRBJ1-5, reads DVKVTQSSRYLVKRTGEKVFLECVQDMDHENMFWYRQDPGLGLRLIYFSYDVKMKEKGDIPEGYSVSREKKERFSLILESASTNQTSMYLCASSPGASQHFGDGTRLSIL.

This clonotype was observed once. The chain employs TRBV30 and TRBJ2-1, with a weak D call TRBD1 (5 bases). This CDR3 comprises 16 residues. V lost 1 base to trimming and J lost 9 bases, with 22 bases between them. Germline-derived CDR1 and CDR2 are GTSNPN and SVGIG (reference sequence). CDR3 sequence (DNA): TGTGCCTGGAGTGGGGAAGGGGATATCGTCTTCGGTGAGCAGTTCTTC. Residues: CAWSGEGDIVFGEQFF.

V and J are TRBV29-1 and TRBJ2-4; D unresolved. CDR1 is SQVTM and CDR2 is ANQGSEA in the germline V gene. This CDR3 comprises 12 residues. The germline V and J ends were trimmed by 3 bases and 4 bases, with 7 bases remaining between them. As DNA, the CDR3 is TGCAGCGTTGAGGCACCTAAAAACATTCAGTACTTC. Translation: CSVEAPKNIQYF.

CDR3: CASRASASLNEQFF. In nucleotides, the CDR3 is TGTGCCAGCAGGGCATCGGCTTCTCTCAATGAGCAGTTCTTC. This chain uses TRBV3-1 with TRBJ2-1; D is uncertain. Germline assignment: CDR1 LGHDT and CDR2 YNNKEL (reference sequence). The CDR3 is 14 amino acids. V lost 6 bases to trimming and J lost 6 bases, with 15 bases between them.

The V call is TRBV2, the J call TRBJ1-5; 7 bases fit TRBD1. Germline trimming cut 6 bases from V and 3 bases from J; bases unmatched to any gene: 8. The CDR3 has 15 amino acids. Germline CDR1 SNHLY, CDR2 FYNNEI. The CDR3 region is CASRVDRIDNQPQHF. As DNA, the CDR3 is TGTGCCAGCAGGGTGGACAGGATTGACAATCAGCCCCAGCATTTT.

V usage is TRBV15 and J usage is TRBJ1-4, with D perhaps TRBD1 (6 bases). V was trimmed by 3 bases and J by 0 bases, leaving 11 bases between them. Germline lookup yields CDR1 LNHNV and CDR2 YYDKDF (reference sequence). CDR3 length: 16 amino acids. This CDR3 is CATSRPQGATNEKLFF. For the CDR3, the DNA is TGTGCCACCAGCAGGCCACAGGGAGCAACTAATGAAAAACTGTTTTTT.